Listed below are T cell receptor beta chains from one sample, sequenced in a study of OX40 agonist ivuxolimab in advanced cancers. Some clones are missing from TCRdb's copy, which holds only in-frame ones; the method was immunoSEQ multiplex PCR. Of 65,000 to 85,000 clones listed, roughly 92% are singletons. Material: CD4+ or CD8+ T cells sorted from blood, obtained in a trial of the OX40 agonist ivuxolimab. These receptors all come from an adult with an advanced solid tumor such as melanoma, head and neck, liver or kidney cancer. Each CDR3 is given with its conserved first and last residue. A D gene is named only where the DNA matches it firmly. Size tells how often a clone was seen (once, few, many) or the class of an expanded clone, and some rows leave it out.

J	size	V	D	CDR3	DNA
TRBJ2-1	NA	TRBV2	TRBD2	CASRKLAEQFF	TGTGCCAGCAGAAAACTAGCGGAGCAGTTCTTC
TRBJ2-5	once	TRBV5-1	TRBD2	CASSPNFSGGALKLQETQYF	TGCGCCAGCAGCCCCAACTTTAGCGGGGGGGCCTTGAAGCTTCAAGAGACCCAGTACTTC
TRBJ2-7	NA	TRBV18	NA	CASSPIGRSSYEQYF	TGTGCCAGCTCACCTATCGGCAGGAGCTCCTACGAGCAGTACTTC
TRBJ1-1	NA	TRBV7-9	NA	CALRRGGWTEAFF	TGTGCCCTCAGAAGGGGGGGCTGGACTGAAGCTTTCTTT
TRBJ1-1	NA	TRBV19	NA	CASSMGRDVEAFF	TGTGCCAGTAGTATGGGGAGAGATGTTGAAGCTTTCTTT
TRBJ1-6	NA	TRBV27	TRBD1	CASSSKRTGGSYNSPLHF	TGTGCCAGCAGTTCCAAACGGACAGGGGGCTCCTATAATTCACCCCTCCACTTT
TRBJ2-1	NA	TRBV6-6	TRBD2	CASSYLRTSGYNEQFF	TGTGCCAGCAGTTACCTAAGGACTAGCGGCTACAATGAGCAGTTCTTC
TRBJ1-1	NA	TRBV19	NA	CASSKEASRFSGGVTEAFF	TGTGCCAGTAGTAAAGAGGCATCGAGGTTTTCGGGGGGCGTCACTGAAGCTTTCTTT
TRBJ2-3	NA	TRBV5-1	NA	CASSLDNPKDTQYF	TGCGCCAGCAGCTTAGACAACCCGAAGGATACGCAGTATTTT
TRBJ2-7	NA	TRBV28	NA	CASRPTVNTGQYF	TGTGCCAGCAGGCCCACGGTCAATACGGGGCAGTACTTC
TRBJ2-1	NA	TRBV6-5	NA	CASSYSGEQFF	TGTGCCAGCAGTTACTCAGGAGAGCAGTTCTTC
TRBJ2-5	once	TRBV2	NA	CASLRGYQETQYF	TGTGCCAGCCTCCGGGGATACCAAGAGACCCAGTACTTC
TRBJ2-3	NA	TRBV7-2	NA	CASSLKGDTQYF	TGTGCCAGCAGCTTAAAGGGAGATACGCAGTATTTT
TRBJ2-1	NA	TRBV4-1	TRBD1	CASSQEAGTGGGNEQFF	TGCGCCAGCAGCCAAGAAGCCGGGACAGGGGGTGGAAATGAGCAGTTCTTC
TRBJ1-4	NA	TRBV5-5	NA	CASSWVGGDEEKLFF	TGTGCCAGCAGCTGGGTAGGAGGGGATGAAGAAAAACTGTTTTTT
TRBJ1-5	NA	TRBV7-6	NA	CASSPRHNQPQHF	TGTGCCAGCAGCCCCCGACACAATCAGCCCCAGCATTTT
TRBJ1-2	NA	TRBV6-5	TRBD1	CASRRTGVYGYTF	TGTGCCAGCAGAAGGACAGGGGTCTATGGCTACACCTTC
TRBJ2-7	once	TRBV18	NA	CASSPGRDSYEQYF	TGTGCCAGCTCACCAGGCCGAGACAGCTACGAGCAGTACTTC
TRBJ2-7	NA	TRBV2	NA	CASSEARPEDEQYF	TGTGCCAGCAGTGAAGCGAGGCCAGAAGACGAGCAGTACTTC
TRBJ2-5	NA	TRBV30	TRBD1	CAWGQGVVETQYF	TGTGCCTGGGGACAGGGAGTAGTGGAGACCCAGTACTTC
TRBJ2-7	NA	TRBV4-2	NA	CASSQDLAHEQYF	TGTGCCAGCAGCCAAGATCTAGCGCACGAGCAGTACTTC
TRBJ2-7	NA	TRBV6-6	TRBD2	CASSDLAGVYEQYF	TGTGCCAGCAGTGACCTAGCGGGGGTGTACGAGCAGTACTTC
TRBJ1-1	NA	TRBV7-9	TRBD1	CASSFRTGANTEAFF	TGTGCCAGCAGCTTCCGAACAGGGGCGAACACTGAAGCTTTCTTT
TRBJ2-1	NA	TRBV5-1	TRBD2	CASSPGLAGGSSYNEQFF	TGCGCCAGCAGCCCCGGACTAGCGGGGGGCAGCTCCTACAATGAGCAGTTCTTC
TRBJ2-7	NA	TRBV6-5	TRBD2	CASSQTSGPYEQYF	TGTGCCAGCAGTCAAACTAGCGGGCCCTACGAGCAGTACTTC
TRBJ2-5	once	TRBV20-1	NA	CSASREETQYF	TGCAGTGCTAGTAGAGAAGAGACCCAGTACTTC
TRBJ2-7	NA	TRBV6-1	NA	CASSEATGRNEQYF	TGTGCCAGCAGTGAAGCGACAGGGAGGAACGAGCAGTACTTC
TRBJ2-2	NA	TRBV13	TRBD1	CASSQWTGGNTGELFF	TGTGCCAGCAGCCAGTGGACAGGGGGCAACACCGGGGAGCTGTTTTTT
TRBJ2-2	NA	TRBV11-3	NA	CASSGGGTDSGELFF	TGTGCCAGCAGCGGAGGCGGAACGGACTCCGGGGAGCTGTTTTTT
TRBJ2-1	NA	TRBV6-5	NA	CASSSRALSHEQFF	TGTGCCAGCAGTTCCCGGGCCCTGTCCCATGAGCAGTTCTTC